The subject of this entry is one T cell receptor (beta chain). Between the trimmed V and J ends, which lost 1 base and 6 bases, there was a span of 23 bases. Germline lookup yields CDR1 SGHTA and CDR2 FQGTGA. The CDR3 consists of 18 residues. This entry belongs to a study of STAT5B mutations in CD4+ large granular lymphocyte leukemia. Across the whole study: Healthy donors showed HLA-associated enrichment of the CDR3 'QG' motif.

Generated by immunoSEQ multiplex PCR, the TCRdb table keeps only in-frame clones and is missing some. This sample has tens of thousands of clones, with around 84% found just once. Sequencing used CD4+ T cells from blood buffy coats. The sequence derives from a human donor in good health. The chain uses TRBV7-3 and TRBJ2-3; tentative D call: TRBD2 (5 bases). The CDR3 spells CASSLNAPSLFNPDTQYF. The CDR3 DNA is TGTGCCAGCAGCTTAAACGCTCCTAGCCTTTTTAATCCCGATACGCAGTATTTT.